The rows below give T cell receptor beta chains drawn from one sample of a study of cytomegalovirus exposure and HLA in healthy donors. Assay used: immunoSEQ multiplex PCR; TCRdb lists only in-frame clones, some missing. The table includes tens of thousands of clones, 63% detected once. Specimen: PBMCs. These receptors came from a woman aged 25 to 45 in good health and CMV-seronegative. CDR3s include the opening cysteine and the closing phenylalanine or tryptophan. D genes are given only for firm matches. Expanded clones get a size class; other rows say once, few or many, or leave the size out.

DNA: TGTGCCTGGAGTGTACGGGGGAGGTTCAAAAACATTCAGTACTTC; CDR3: CAWSVRGRFKNIQYF; D: NA; size: NA; J: TRBJ2-4; V: TRBV30
DNA: TGTGCCAGTACCAACTTGGGGGGTAGTCCTGAAGCTTTCTTT; CDR3: CASTNLGGSPEAFF; D: NA; size: NA; J: TRBJ1-1; V: TRBV6-5
DNA: TGCGCCAGCAGCCAGCGGGGTTCTGCAACTAATGAAAAACTGTTTTTT; CDR3: CASSQRGSATNEKLFF; D: NA; size: NA; J: TRBJ1-4; V: TRBV4-1
DNA: TGTGCCATCAGTGAGGGGGCAGCCAAAAACATTCAGTACTTC; CDR3: CAISEGAAKNIQYF; D: NA; size: NA; J: TRBJ2-4; V: TRBV10-3
DNA: TGCGCCAGCAGCCAATCCTTGCGGGTGGGGGCGCGGATCTATGGCTACACCTTC; CDR3: CASSQSLRVGARIYGYTF; D: NA; size: NA; J: TRBJ1-2; V: TRBV4-3
DNA: TGTGCCAGTAGTATCCCCGGGGGGGATGAAGCTTTCTTT; CDR3: CASSIPGGDEAFF; D: NA; size: NA; J: TRBJ1-1; V: TRBV19
DNA: TGTGCCAGTAGTATCGGTGGCAGGGTGGGCACAGATACGCAGTATTTT; CDR3: CASSIGGRVGTDTQYF; D: NA; size: NA; J: TRBJ2-3; V: TRBV19
DNA: TGTGCCAGCAGCTCCGGACAGTGGAGCTCCTATAATTCACCCCTCCACTTT; CDR3: CASSSGQWSSYNSPLHF; D: NA; size: NA; J: TRBJ1-6; V: TRBV7-2
DNA: TGCGCCAGCCAACTAGCGGGGGCAGATACGCAGTATTTT; CDR3: CASQLAGADTQYF; D: TRBD2; size: NA; J: TRBJ2-3; V: TRBV10-1
DNA: TGTGCCAGCAGTTGGACAGGGGGCACAGATACGCAGTATTTT; CDR3: CASSWTGGTDTQYF; D: TRBD1; size: few; J: TRBJ2-3; V: TRBV6-5
DNA: TGTGCCAGCAGCCTCGGACTAGTCTACAATGAGCAGTTCTTC; CDR3: CASSLGLVYNEQFF; D: TRBD2; size: NA; J: TRBJ2-1; V: TRBV28
DNA: TGTGCCAGCAGCTCCGGGACAGTGGGTATGGAGCTGTTTTTT; CDR3: CASSSGTVGMELFF; D: TRBD1; size: NA; J: TRBJ2-2; V: TRBV27
DNA: TGTGCCAGCAGACCCGGGACAGGGGCACGGTACACCTTC; CDR3: CASRPGTGARYTF; D: TRBD1; size: few; J: TRBJ1-2; V: TRBV6-5
DNA: TGTGCCAGCAGCTTAGCCCGGACAGGGGTAGGCTATGGCTACACCTTC; CDR3: CASSLARTGVGYGYTF; D: TRBD1; size: NA; J: TRBJ1-2; V: TRBV7-9
DNA: TGTGCCAGCAGCCAGAGACAGGGCCGCACAGATACGCAGTATTTT; CDR3: CASSQRQGRTDTQYF; D: TRBD1; size: once; J: TRBJ2-3; V: TRBV7-2
DNA: TGCGCCAGCAGCGCGCCCGGGGTCGATACGCAGTATTTT; CDR3: CASSAPGVDTQYF; D: NA; size: NA; J: TRBJ2-3; V: TRBV5-1
DNA: TGTGCCAGCATCCGCCTCCCTATGAACACTGAAGCTTTCTTT; CDR3: CASIRLPMNTEAFF; D: NA; size: many; J: TRBJ1-1; V: TRBV6-5
DNA: TGTGCCAGCAGCTTGAGACAGCTCCCAAACTATGGCTACACCTTC; CDR3: CASSLRQLPNYGYTF; D: NA; size: NA; J: TRBJ1-2; V: TRBV5-4
DNA: TGCAGCGTTGGACAGGGGTTTGGTGAAAAACTGTTTTTT; CDR3: CSVGQGFGEKLFF; D: TRBD1; size: NA; J: TRBJ1-4; V: TRBV29-1
DNA: TGTGCCAGTAGTACCTCAGGGAACACTGAAGCTTTCTTT; CDR3: CASSTSGNTEAFF; D: NA; size: NA; J: TRBJ1-1; V: TRBV19